This T cell receptor beta chain was recorded in a study of blood T cells in healthy people across ages (dated by TCRdb to the mid-2010s). Concerning the study at large: In model experiments, template switching captured about one uniquely barcoded TCR beta cDNA molecule for every two T cells. Using the same blood draw, the study looked at two additional independent replicas of 1 million unique cDNA reads for two donors, one aged 18 to 30 and the other aged 80 or older. The donors were divided into four age groups: young (average 16 years), middle-aged (about 41), aged (approximately 62) and long-lived (about 79). The study measured age-related changes in TCR beta repertoire diversity using deep sequencing normalized with unique cDNA molecular identifiers.

What the study reported, not specific to this receptor: A strong correlation was found between observed TCR beta diversity and the percentage of naive T cells measured by flow cytometry. Compared with the aged group, the long-lived group had more naive CD4+ T cells, fewer expanded clones and increased TCR diversity, suggesting age selection. Estimates of total diversity based on one million sequenced T cells were considered lower bounds and underestimates. Because donor CMV infection status was unknown, age-related changes in expanded clonotypes were potentially confounded. As age increased, observed TCR beta diversity per million T cells dropped in a roughly linear way, and a significant reduction was already evident by age 40. Conclusive comparison of naive and antigen-experienced compartments was prevented by the profiling of bulk unsorted PBMCs.

Library construction relied on 5' RACE. The instrument given in TCRdb is Illumina HiSeq 2500. A second PCR of roughly 7 to 11 cycles was run with a J-beta primer mix and a sample-barcoded 5' primer. Each TCR beta cDNA molecule received a unique molecular identifier from a template-switch 5' adaptor carrying 12 random nucleotides. Each sample yielded at least 2.5 million CDR3-containing paired-end reads. All of the RNA was converted into first-strand cDNA using the Mint cDNA synthesis kit, with a TRBC-specific oligonucleotide serving as the primer. Following uracil-DNA glycosylase treatment, all cDNA underwent a first 18-cycle PCR with the universal primers M1SS and BC2_uni_R. In the source study's methods: Each sample was normalized by randomly selecting 1 million high-quality reads, each carrying a distinct molecular identifier. Instead of being binned into consensus sequences, reads with shared molecular identifiers were discarded. MiTCR, set to a Q25 quality threshold and the strictest error-elimination algorithm, was used for CDR3 identification, clonotype clustering and error correction. Lower-bound total TCR beta diversity was estimated with a nonparametric unseen species model using Euler transformation. TCRdb reprocessed the public reads (quality trimming at Q25 with fastp, clone calling with MiXCR) and kept in-frame beta chains. Rows are combined by CDR3 protein, so each entry shows the most common genes and DNA. The V and J calls here are based on TCRdb, not the publication. The sample contains some 850,000 distinct CDR3 sequences, 20% to 30% of them found a single time. The ten largest clones capture about 3% of the sample.

The CDR3 runs 15 residues from the cysteine to the phenylalanine. The kept DNA is CDR3 alone, 45 bases in frame from the first base. V is shortened by 4 bases, J by 7 bases, and the region joining them spans 16 bases. Based on the germline V gene (reference sequence), the CDR1 and CDR2 sequences are LNHDA and SQIVND. The roughly 42 donors, aged 6 to 90 years, were systemically healthy Caucasian individuals from Russia. Each donor gave approximately 10 milliliters of peripheral blood, collected into EDTA-treated Vacutainer tubes. Ficoll-Paque density-gradient centrifugation was used to isolate PBMCs, with at least 6 million per sample. Total RNA, at least 6 micrograms per sample, was extracted from PBMCs with Trizol reagent. For every donor, flow cytometry on a PBMC aliquot measured the percentage of naive CD45RAhigh/CD27high T cells. There are a few counts of this clonotype. Its cognate antigen has yet to be identified. Base qualities were left out, and no much larger clone turns up one base away.

The data also belong to a second study, concerning T cells of mothers and their children. From the second report: Nine systemically healthy Caucasian individuals, comprising three mothers and their six children, were included as donors. cDNA synthesis used all of the extracted RNA, with around 1.5 ug of RNA in each 15 ul reaction. In the second PCR, the M1S primer introduced both the sample barcodes and 2-4 random nucleotides. More than 8 million TCR beta CDR3 reads were obtained from each mother, and some 3.2 million reads were obtained from each child. TCR recombination output is similarly shaped by thymic selection in related and unrelated pairs, with a minor effect exerted by inherited differences. Related mother-child pairs always showed normalized repertoire overlap that was slightly higher than in unrelated mother-child pairs, though the difference was never significant. Persistent microchimeric T cell clones were not detected, at a sensitivity of approximately 98 clones per million clonotypes. The study used deep NGS to compare TCR beta repertoires of mothers and children, seeking features distinguishing related mother-child pairs from unrelated individuals. Mothers averaged roughly 40 +/- 4 years of age and children averaged about 10 +/- 4 years. Libraries were sequenced on Illumina HiSeq 2000 with 100+100 nt paired-end reads after adapter ligation with NEBNext reagents. To prevent cross-contamination, the mother and child libraries were prepared a month apart and were sequenced in separate runs. For each donor, somewhere between roughly 450,000 and 2,100,000 distinct TCR beta clonotypes were identified. Naive TCR beta clonotypes were estimated from low-frequency clonotypes matched to each donor's FACS-determined naive share, without sorting.

The chain is made from TRBV19 and TRBJ1-4; the D gene is not confidently resolved. What was sequenced was blood. The TCR was taken from a boy younger than 18 in good health. The nucleotide sequence reads as follows: TGTGCCAGTAGTAGGACGAGGTTGGAACGTGAAAAACTGTTTTTT. Its protein is CASSRTRLEREKLFF.